The 22 T cell receptor beta chains below all came from one sample that was sequenced in a study of T cells in Graves' hyperthyroidism and ophthalmopathy. TCR beta CDR3 sequences were amplified from RNA transcripts. The HTBI primer set drove a first-round RT-PCR of the TCR CDR3. TCRdb reprocessed the multiplex PCR reads via MiXCR and lists one record per CDR3 protein. The table includes approximately 570,000 distinct CDR3 sequences, 15% to 20% detected once. Sequenced material: blood. The receptors come from a man aged 40-55 years with Graves' ophthalmopathy.

This clonotype was picked up many times. This chain uses TRBV11-2 with TRBJ2-5; 12 bases align to TRBD2. Per germline, CDR1 SGHAT and CDR2 FQNNGV. The V segment lost 6 bases and the J segment 0 bases; nucleotides outside the gene matches: 5. The CDR3 covers 16 residues. The CDR3 region is CASRGLAGRYQETQYF. The CDR3 DNA reads as TGTGCCAGCAGAGGACTAGCGGGACGGTACCAAGAGACCCAGTACTTC.

This clonotype was observed many times. This chain links TRBV28 with TRBJ2-7; 10 bases are a match to TRBD1. After removal of 8 bases from V and 6 bases from J, the junction contained 19 bases not matched to a gene. This CDR3 comprises 17 residues. Germline CDR1 MDHEN, CDR2 SYDVKM. CDR3 protein: CASPPSRAGTGVAEQYF. The CDR3 nucleotides are TGTGCCAGCCCCCCCTCCCGGGCTGGGACAGGGGTTGCCGAGCAGTACTTC.

The V call is TRBV9, the J call TRBJ1-3; TRBD1 is a possible D gene (5 bases). With 3 bases removed from V and 2 bases from J, the gap between germline ends came to 9 bases. The CDR3 runs 14 residues. Germline loops: CDR1 SGDLS, CDR2 YYNGEE. This CDR3 is CASSAPGPGNTIYF. The CDR3 DNA reads as TGTGCCAGCAGCGCTCCGGGGCCTGGAAACACCATATATTTT.

This chain joins TRBV20-1 and TRBJ1-1; perhaps TRBD1 as D (5 bases). From germline, CDR1 is DFQATT and CDR2 SNEGSKA (reference sequence). V was cut by 6 bases and J by 6 bases, with 14 bases left in between. There are 12 residues in the CDR3. Here the CDR3 reads CSASWGGSEAFF. The CDR3 DNA sequence: TGCAGTGCCTCCTGGGGGGGGTCTGAAGCTTTCTTT.

The CDR3 coding sequence is TGTGCCAGCAGCAAGGGGACCGGGGAGCTGTTTTTT. As protein: CASSKGTGELFF. The V call is TRBV13, the J call TRBJ2-2; possible D gene TRBD1, 5 bases. Trimming removed 5 bases from V and 5 bases from J, with 6 bases in between. The germline V gene encodes CDR1 PRHDT and CDR2 FYEKMQ (reference sequence). This CDR3 comprises 12 residues. Supplemented by reference TRBV13 and TRBJ2-2, the full variable domain reads AAGVIQSPRHLIKEKRETATLKCYPIPRHDTVYWYQQGPGQDPQFLISFYEKMQSDKGSIPDRFSAQQFSDYHSELNMSSLELGDSALYFCASSKGTGELFFGEGSRLTVL.

The chain carries TRBV6-2 or TRBV6-3 and TRBJ2-5, with 12 bases that match TRBD2. The CDR3 contains 17 residues. The V gene's germline CDR1 is MNHEY and CDR2 SVGEGT. V gave up 2 bases and J gave up 3 bases; unmatched junction bases: 7. The CDR3 loop reads CASSYSGLAGNKETQYF. CDR3 DNA sequence: TGTGCCAGCAGTTACAGCGGACTAGCGGGAAATAAAGAGACCCAGTACTTC.

This clonotype was counted between two and nine times. The chain couples TRBV7-3 to TRBJ2-2; TRBD1 is a possible D gene (6 bases). This CDR3 comprises 15 residues. Germline loops: CDR1 SGHTA, CDR2 FQGTGA. V lost 5 bases and J lost 1, with 11 bases in between. Written as DNA, the CDR3 is TGTGCCAGCAGCCTCGCGACAGGGAACACCGGGGAGCTGTTTTTT. This translates into CASSLATGNTGELFF. Combining the CDR3 with reference TRBV7-3 and TRBJ2-2 gives the whole variable domain GAGVSQTPSNKVTEKGKYVELRCDPISGHTALYWYRQSLGQGPEFLIYFQGTGAADDSGLPNDRFFAVRPEGSVSTLKIQRTERGDSAVYLCASSLATGNTGELFFGEGSRLTVL.

The chain joins TRBV28 to TRBJ1-5; D uncertain. This CDR3 is built from 15 residues. From germline, CDR1 is MDHEN and CDR2 SYDVKM. The V gene lost 7 bases and the J gene lost 3 bases, with 16 bases spanning the gap. DNA of the CDR3: TGTGCCAGCATGTGGAACAGCGGATACAATCAGCCCCAGCATTTT. Its protein product is CASMWNSGYNQPQHF.

The V gene is TRBV4-1, the J gene TRBJ1-2, with D uncertain. From germline, CDR1 is MGHRA and CDR2 YSYEKL. Trimming cost V 1 base and J 0 bases, with 12 bases left between them. The CDR3 is made up of 16 amino acids. The CDR3 DNA follows: TGCGCCAGCAGCCAAGCTCAAGGGAATACTAACTATGGCTACACCTTC. The encoded protein is CASSQAQGNTNYGYTF.

This clonotype was counted ten times or more. CDR3 loop: CASRLYGVREHEQYF. In DNA form, the CDR3 reads TGTGCCAGCAGATTGTATGGAGTCAGGGAGCACGAGCAGTACTTC. V and J are TRBV28 and TRBJ2-7; D may be TRBD1 or TRBD2 (5 bases each). The CDR3 sequence is 15 residues long. CDR1 is MDHEN, CDR2 SYDVKM, per germline. V lost 6 bases, J lost 5 bases, and 20 bases lay in between.

This clonotype was detected a few times. The rearrangement links TRBV7-9 to TRBJ2-3, with 10 positions matching TRBD2. Trimming took 5 bases from V and 2 from J; bases not matched to a gene: 7. The germline gives CDR1 SEHNR, CDR2 FQNEAQ (reference sequence). The CDR3 loop spans 16 amino acids. The CDR3 sequence is CASSLGTSVTTDTQYF. Written as DNA, the CDR3 is TGTGCCAGCAGCCTAGGGACTAGCGTTACCACAGATACGCAGTATTTT.

This clonotype was detected many times. V gene TRBV6-1 combines with J gene TRBJ1-2; D remains unclear. V was trimmed by 3 bases and J by 4 bases, leaving 12 bases between them. The CDR3 has 14 amino acids. CDR1 MNHNS and CDR2 SASEGT come from the germline V gene. In DNA form, the CDR3 reads TGTGCCAGCAGTGAGGGGAGGCGCGGCTATGGCTACACCTTC. The encoded protein is CASSEGRRGYGYTF.

In this sample, this clonotype turned up many times. The rearrangement uses TRBV6-1 and TRBJ2-5; TRBD1 aligns across 10 bases. The CDR3 totals 18 residues. Looked up from germline, CDR1 is MNHNS and CDR2 is SASEGT. With 5 bases clipped from V and 1 base from J, the junction kept 13 bases outside the gene matches. The CDR3 protein is CASSPGTGATPAQETQYF. Written as DNA, the CDR3 is TGTGCCAGCAGTCCCGGGACAGGGGCAACGCCTGCCCAAGAGACCCAGTACTTC.

The chain links TRBV10-3 to TRBJ2-7, with 7 bases identical to TRBD1. V lost 6 bases to trimming and J lost 3 bases; unmatched junction nucleotides: 8. Germline V gene data show CDR1 as ENHRY and CDR2 as SYGVKD. The CDR3 runs 14 residues. As DNA, the CDR3 is TGTGCCATCAGCCCGACAGGGTTCGGCTACGAGCAGTACTTC. Its translation is CAISPTGFGYEQYF.

This clonotype has just a few counts. This chain links TRBV6-1 with TRBJ1-1; D is uncertain. This CDR3 has 13 residues. CDR1 and CDR2 (germline): MNHNS, SASEGT. With 5 bases removed from V and 5 bases from J, the gap between germline ends came to 12 bases. CDR3 coding DNA: TGTGCCAGCAGTACGGCCGGGAGGACTGAAGCTTTCTTT. Amino acid sequence: CASSTAGRTEAFF.

The DNA of the CDR3 is TGCGCCAGCAGCTTGTTCCGGGTGGGCACCGGGGAGCTGTTTTTT. This codes for CASSLFRVGTGELFF. The chain recombines TRBV5-1 with TRBJ2-2, with D unclear. The germline V gene has CDR1 SGHRS and CDR2 YFSETQ. V was clipped by 1 base and J by 4 bases, with 11 bases between them. The length of the CDR3 is 15 residues.

This clonotype was seen a few times. J is TRBJ1-1 and V is TRBV7-9; no clear D. V dropped 5 bases and J dropped 7 bases, with 14 bases sitting between them. This CDR3 contains 13 residues. Germline CDR1 SEHNR, CDR2 FQNEAQ (reference sequence). Here the CDR3 DNA reads TGTGCCAGCAGCCCACCCACAAGACTTGAAGCTTTCTTT. It encodes CASSPPTRLEAFF.

The V and J genes are TRBV19 and TRBJ1-6; D gene uncertain. V was trimmed by 4 bases and J by 10 bases, leaving 8 bases between them. From germline, CDR1 is LNHDA and CDR2 SQIVND (reference sequence). The CDR3 length is 12 residues. The CDR3 DNA is TGTGCCAGTAGTACTAACAAGTCACCCCTCCACTTT. It is translated as CASSTNKSPLHF.

This clonotype was detected a few times. The chain is built from TRBV5-1 and TRBJ1-5, with no clear D. The CDR3 is 16 residues long. The ends were cut back, 2 bases at V and 0 bases at J, with 12 bases in the middle. Looked up from germline, CDR1 is SGHRS and CDR2 is YFSETQ. The CDR3 sequence is CASSLWIYYSNQPQHF. DNA of the CDR3: TGCGCCAGCAGCTTATGGATCTACTATAGCAATCAGCCCCAGCATTTT. Drawing the rest from reference TRBV5-1 and TRBJ1-5, the complete variable domain is KAGVTQTPRYLIKTRGQQVTLSCSPISGHRSVSWYQQTPGQGLQFLFEYFSETQRNKGNFPGRFSGRQFSNSRSEMNVSTLELGDSALYLCASSLWIYYSNQPQHFGDGTRLSIL.

The chain combines TRBV7-9 with TRBJ1-2; D call uncertain. Germline loops: CDR1 SEHNR, CDR2 FQNEAQ (reference sequence). V dropped 1 base and J dropped 0 bases, with 6 bases sitting between them. CDR3 length equals 14 residues. The CDR3 is CASSLGNANYGYTF. The CDR3 region has the DNA TGTGCCAGCAGCTTAGGAAACGCTAACTATGGCTACACCTTC.

This clonotype was detected many times. This sequence joins TRBV7-8 and TRBJ2-7; D is uncertain. The CDR3 sequence is 14 residues long. V dropped 6 bases and J dropped 2 bases, with 14 bases sitting between them. CDR1 SGHVS and CDR2 FQNEAQ come from the germline V gene. DNA for the CDR3: TGTGCCAGCAGTTCAGCCGGGTCGGCCTACGAGCAGTACTTC. The encoded protein is CASSSAGSAYEQYF.

In its sample, this clonotype was seen many times. The chain combines TRBV7-9 with TRBJ2-7, with 8 bases aligning to TRBD2. The CDR3 covers 13 residues. V shed 3 bases, J shed 4 bases, and the junction held 2 bases outside the gene matches. CDR1 SEHNR and CDR2 FQNEAQ come from the germline V gene (reference sequence). The CDR3 DNA reads TGTGCCAGCAGCTTCGCGGGGGGTTACGAGCAGTACTTC. As protein: CASSFAGGYEQYF.